Here is one TCR beta chain with its context. Its recognized antigen is unknown. No clone much larger than this one lies a single base away; base qualities are absent. The sample belongs to a study of blood T cell repertoires in COVID-19 (dated by TCRdb to 2018 to 2021). In terms of the full investigation: Collaborator samples came from the United States, Italy and Spain and covered acute and convalescent phases of COVID-19. Where available, HLA class I and class II types were taken from metadata supplied by the sample provider and were not determined by assay-based typing. The prospective study material was composed of cDNA or gDNA derived from T cells, B-cell-depleted T cells, or PBMCs. The samples were drawn from the first 160 participants of the ongoing ImmuneRACE study and from over 950 subjects provided by 6 global collaborators. Sample metadata almost always included a de-identified subject ID, COVID-19 status, age in years and sex. Subjects who had been exposed to COVID-19, were actively infected with it, or had recovered from it provided the deeply sampled blood TCRbeta repertoires that made up the dataset. The repertoires were made available in a free public database intended to serve as a resource for research on the immune response to SARS-CoV-2.

The CDR3 goes from the cysteine to the phenylalanine over 12 residues. Of the read, only the CDR3 DNA is kept; its 36 bases are in frame from base 1. From a lookup of the germline V gene, CDR1 and CDR2 are SGHAT and FQNNGV. Cut back by 7 bases and 6 bases, the V and J ends lie 9 bases apart. Study-level results and caveats: How much clinical and demographic metadata was included differed by source and by participant, and the metadata was provided uncurated.

TCRbeta CDR3 regions were amplified from genomic DNA by means of the immunoSEQ Assay, a bias-controlled multiplex PCR. The authors processed their data as follows. Nucleated cell counts per sample were estimated from amplification of reference gene primers within the assay. To quantify the absolute abundance of each unique TCRbeta CDR3 rearrangement, sequence reads were collapsed and filtered. For each sample, productive Simpson clonality was calculated as the square root of Simpson's diversity index across productive rearrangements. This immuneACCESS table, as held by TCRdb, lists in-frame sequences with V and J called but not all clones. Of the missing ones, under half trace to an unresolved V gene in checked studies; the others have no known cause. For V, J and clone size, that table is used; D and trimming come from the DNA. The sample data list approximately 23,000 clones, and about 90% of these were observed just once. Together, the top ten hold 5.5% to 7% of the sample.

The collaborating institutions used their own protocols to collect whole blood in K2EDTA tubes. For TCRbeta analysis, collaborators shipped samples as frozen whole blood, isolated PBMCs, or DNA extracted from either of those sample types. This chain is built from TRBV11-2 and TRBJ2-2, with the D gene call left open. This TCR derives from a woman at least 80 years old with active COVID-19. Sequenced: peripheral blood. The nucleotides read TGTGCCAGCACCCGTCTTGCCGGGGAGCTGTTTTTT. Its coded protein is CASTRLAGELFF.